This T cell receptor (beta chain) was identified during a study of shared clonotypes between healthy human individuals. Study-level background: The plates for each donor numbered three CD4 naive, three CD4 memory, two CD8 naive and one CD8 memory.

CD4+ cells underwent separation, giving CD45RA+ naive and CD45RA-negative memory subsets. V lost 5 bases and J lost 7; bases outside the gene matches: 5. The CDR3 spans 14 residues. The germline V gene encodes CDR1 SGDLS and CDR2 YYNGEE. Repertoires were generated with immunoSEQ multiplex PCR, while TCRdb's copy carries only in-frame clones and drops some. Of roughly 2 million clones listed, roughly 94% are singletons. V usage is TRBV9 and J usage is TRBJ2-1; TRBD2 aligns across 11 bases. Input material: naive CD4+ T cells sorted from blood. Described subset: CD45RA+ positively selected. This sequence originates from a man aged 18 to 35 in good health. The CDR3 loop reads CASSSPSGRNEQFF. The DNA of the CDR3 is TGTGCCAGCAGTTCGCCTAGCGGGAGGAATGAGCAGTTCTTC.